Detailed here is one T cell receptor beta chain. The antigen is undetermined. The data belong to a study of T cell responses to AZD1222 COVID-19 vaccine. In the study overall: Second-dose intervals near 4 or 12 weeks were combined. Regarding the study as a whole: As reported, nearly half of all spike-specific TCRs target variant regions that are unmutated.

V lost 0 bases to trimming and J lost 1 base; unmatched junction nucleotides: 2. Germline CDR1 and CDR2: SGHRS and YFSETQ. The CDR3 contains 15 residues. Clones were read by immunoSEQ multiplex PCR, and TCRdb kept only the in-frame ones, dropping some. The repertoire consists of some 150,000 clones, with around nine tenths occurring once and the leading ten covering roughly 5.6%. The gene calls are TRBV5-1 and TRBJ1-1, with 8 bases that match TRBD1. The sample here was peripheral blood, taken on day 0 of AZD1222 vaccination. The TCR comes from an adult in good health. The CDR3 bases are TGCGCCAGCAGCTTGGATGGGACAGGGAACACTGAAGCTTTCTTT. Translation gives CASSLDGTGNTEAFF.